The clone carrying this TCR beta chain has ten or more counts. The germline V and J ends were trimmed by 1 base and 0 bases, with 4 bases remaining between them. The CDR3 spans 14 residues. Germline CDR1 reads SGHTA; CDR2 reads FQGNSA. The data are from a study of blood T cells in healthy people across ages. Each sample used at least 6 million PBMCs. Together with a sample-barcoded 5' primer, a J-beta primer mix was included in a second PCR lasting about 7 to 11 cycles. One entry per CDR3 protein, called by TCRdb with MiXCR from the 5' RACE reads. The table lists about 1 million distinct CDR3 sequences, roughly a quarter of them singletons, with 0.75% in the top ten. The sample was also linked to a second study, of T cells of mothers and their children.

The chain combines TRBV7-2 with TRBJ1-3, with D unclear. This receptor was identified in a girl aged 2 to 10 in good health. The sequenced sample consisted of blood. CDR3 bases: TGTGCCAGCAGCTTAGACAGCTCTGGAAACACCATATATTTT. Translated: CASSLDSSGNTIYF.